Below, one T cell receptor beta chain is given with its context. Its antigen is unknown. No base qualities exist here, and no much larger clone lies one base off it. From the germline V gene, CDR1 is MDHEN and CDR2 is SYDVKM. Between the V and J ends, shortened by 3 bases and 6 bases respectively, the junction contains 0 bases. Inclusive of the bounding cysteine and phenylalanine, the CDR3 is 11 residues long. Left in the record is the CDR3 DNA by itself, 33 bases read in frame from the first base. The sample belongs to a study of graft-versus-host responses after intestinal transplantation (TCRdb year 2021). With respect to the entire study: Recipients received multivisceral, liver-intestinal, or isolated intestinal transplants. All recipients received anti-thymocyte globulin induction followed by maintenance tacrolimus and steroids for about three years. Bulk TCR-beta CDR3 sequencing was used to track graft-versus-host and host-versus-graft alloreactive T cell clones in the graft, circulation and bone marrow after intestinal transplantation. Alloreactive clones were identified by sequencing pre-transplant mixed lymphocyte reaction products and comparing these products with unstimulated pre-transplant donor and recipient T cells. A cohort of around 25 intestinal transplant recipients, including one retransplant, was enrolled, and a few patients lacking pretransplant specimens were excluded. Donor T cell macrochimerism was defined as a peak of at least 4% donor T cells among recipient peripheral blood mononuclear cells. Instead of going to the commercial service, samples from three later patients were sequenced in-house on an Illumina MiSeq and processed with MiXCR. General findings and caveats noted by the study authors: GvH clones were detected in recipient bone marrow, and some of these GvH clones were observed earlier in ileal mucosa or blood, consistent with an intestinal mucosal origin. Conclusions were limited by the relatively low number and heterogeneity of intestinal transplant patients. High GvH to HvG T cell clonal ratios were observed in the allografts of patients with donor T cell macrochimerism. Peak levels of circulating GvH clones were associated with declines in HvG clones early after transplant.

The library was built by means of the immunoSEQ multiplex PCR assay. Adaptive Biotechnologies carried out high-throughput TCR-beta CDR3 sequencing of genomic DNA for most patients. The original methods were these. Adaptive's ImmunoSEQ software was the source of the TCR sequencing data for about 18 patients, while a few other patients were processed with MiXCR and VDJtools. Because the origin of CDR3 nucleotide sequences shared between donor and recipient could not be assigned, those sequences were removed. To be classed as alloreactive, a clone needed at least 2-fold expansion over unstimulated cells and a minimum CFSE-low frequency of 0.002% (template counts) or 0.001% (read counts). A clone was considered mappable if detected in the sequenced pre-transplant spleen, lymph node, or MLR CFSE-low populations of the donor or recipient. The cumulative frequency of alloreactive clones was calculated as a percentage of all sequences, weighted by copy number. TCRdb took over this immuneACCESS table, retaining in-frame rearrangements with V and J assigned. Such tables are incomplete; in checked studies, under half of the missing clones stem from an unresolved V gene, and the remainder is unexplained. V and J calls and clone size are those listed in that table; D and trimming were worked out from the DNA. In this sample the table shows 25,000 to 35,000 clones, roughly nine tenths of which occur a single time. 11% of the sample belongs to the ten largest clones.

Blood samples were collected up to 4 times in the first month after transplant and then at least monthly when available. This receptor chain uses TRBV28 and TRBJ1-6; the D gene is not confidently resolved. This clonotype was sampled from a human patient who received an intestinal transplant, so some T cells may come from the graft donor. The input for sequencing was PBMCs, taken around 61 weeks after intestinal transplantation. The DNA reads TGTGCCAGCAGTTTTAATTCACCCCTCCACTTT. It is translated as CASSFNSPLHF.